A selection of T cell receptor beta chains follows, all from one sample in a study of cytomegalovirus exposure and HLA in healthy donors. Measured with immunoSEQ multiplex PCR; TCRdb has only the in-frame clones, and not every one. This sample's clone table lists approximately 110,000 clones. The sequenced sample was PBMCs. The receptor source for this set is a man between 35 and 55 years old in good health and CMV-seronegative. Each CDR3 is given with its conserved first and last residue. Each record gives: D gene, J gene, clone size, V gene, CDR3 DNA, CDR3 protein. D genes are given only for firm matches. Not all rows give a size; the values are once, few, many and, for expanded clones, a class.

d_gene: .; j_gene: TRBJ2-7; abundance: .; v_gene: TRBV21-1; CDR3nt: TGTGCCAGCAGCAAAGACAGGGCCTTAGCGGGAGGCGGCTCCTACGAGCAGTACTTC; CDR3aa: CASSKDRALAGGGSYEQYF
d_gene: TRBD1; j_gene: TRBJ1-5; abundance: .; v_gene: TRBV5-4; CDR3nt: TGTGCCAGCAGCTCTCAGGGGGCAGGGAATCAGCCCCAGCATTTT; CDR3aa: CASSSQGAGNQPQHF
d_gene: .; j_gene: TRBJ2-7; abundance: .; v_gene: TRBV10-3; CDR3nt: TGTGCCATCAGTAATATGTACGAGCAGTACTTC; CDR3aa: CAISNMYEQYF
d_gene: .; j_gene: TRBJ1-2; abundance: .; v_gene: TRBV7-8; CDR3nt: TGTGCCAGCAGCGCCGAGCAGGGGAGAACCTATGGCTACACCTTC; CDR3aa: CASSAEQGRTYGYTF
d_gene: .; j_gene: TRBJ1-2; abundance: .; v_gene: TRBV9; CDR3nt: TGTGCCAGCAGCGTCGCCTCGGGGGGGGCATTGGGATATGGCTACACCTTC; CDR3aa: CASSVASGGALGYGYTF
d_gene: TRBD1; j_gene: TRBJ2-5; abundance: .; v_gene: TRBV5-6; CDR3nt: TGTGCCAGCAGCCCGAGGGACAGATTAGTGGGAGAGACCCAGTACTTC; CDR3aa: CASSPRDRLVGETQYF
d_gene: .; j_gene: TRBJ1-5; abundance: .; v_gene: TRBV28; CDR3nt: TGTGCCAGCAGTTTATTAGCAGGGGCAGGTGGCAATCAGCCCCAGCATTTT; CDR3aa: CASSLLAGAGGNQPQHF
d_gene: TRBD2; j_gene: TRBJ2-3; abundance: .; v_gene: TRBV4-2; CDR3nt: TGTGCCAGCAGCCAAGGACTAGCGGGAGCCTCAGATACGCAGTATTTT; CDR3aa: CASSQGLAGASDTQYF
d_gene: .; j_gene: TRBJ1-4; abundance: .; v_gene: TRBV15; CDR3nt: TGTGCCACCAGCAGAGATCTAACAGGGAGGGGCCGGAATGAAAAACTGTTTTTT; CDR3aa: CATSRDLTGRGRNEKLFF
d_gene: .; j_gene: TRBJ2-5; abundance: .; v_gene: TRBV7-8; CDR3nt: TGTGCCAGCAGCTTAGTGGATGGAGGGCGGGACGGAGAGACCCAGTACTTC; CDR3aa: CASSLVDGGRDGETQYF
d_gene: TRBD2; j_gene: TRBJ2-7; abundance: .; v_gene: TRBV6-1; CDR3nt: TGTGCCAGCAGCACCGGGACTAGCAGATACGAGCAGTACTTC; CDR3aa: CASSTGTSRYEQYF
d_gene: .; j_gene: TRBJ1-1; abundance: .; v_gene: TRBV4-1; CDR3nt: TGCGCCAGCAGCCAAGATGAGGGGAGGAATGAAGCTTTCTTT; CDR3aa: CASSQDEGRNEAFF
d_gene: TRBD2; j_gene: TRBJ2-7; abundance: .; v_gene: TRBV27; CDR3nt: TGTGCCAGCAGTTTCTCCGCACGACTAGCCGGGACCTACGAGCAGTACTTC; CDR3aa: CASSFSARLAGTYEQYF
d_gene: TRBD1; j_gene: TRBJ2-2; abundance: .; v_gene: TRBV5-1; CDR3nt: TGCGCCAGCAAGCTAAGGACAGGGGGCACCGGGGAGCTGTTTTTT; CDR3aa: CASKLRTGGTGELFF
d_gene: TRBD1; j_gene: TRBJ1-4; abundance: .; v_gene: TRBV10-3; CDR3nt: TGTGCCATCAGTTCCCAGGGGGCGGCTAATGAAAAACTGTTTTTT; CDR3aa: CAISSQGAANEKLFF
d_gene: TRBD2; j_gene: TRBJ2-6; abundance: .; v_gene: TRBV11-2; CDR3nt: TGTGCCAGCACACAGCGGGGGGGCTCTGGGGCCAACGTCCTGACTTTC; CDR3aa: CASTQRGGSGANVLTF
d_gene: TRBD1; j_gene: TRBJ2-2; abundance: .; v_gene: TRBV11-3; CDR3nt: TGTGCCAGCAGTGTAGGACAGGGATCCGCGAACACCGGGGAGCTGTTTTTT; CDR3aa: CASSVGQGSANTGELFF
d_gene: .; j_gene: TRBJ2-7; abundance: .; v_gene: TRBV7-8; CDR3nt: TGTGCCAGCAGCCTCCGGGACTCGGGCTACGAGCAGTACTTC; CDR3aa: CASSLRDSGYEQYF
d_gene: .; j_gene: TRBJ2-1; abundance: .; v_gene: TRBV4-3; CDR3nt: TGCGCCAGCAGCCACACTTACAATGAGCAGTTCTTC; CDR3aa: CASSHTYNEQFF
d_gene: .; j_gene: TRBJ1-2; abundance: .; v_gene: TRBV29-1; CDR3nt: TGCAGCGTTGAAACCAGGGGTGATGGCTACACCTTC; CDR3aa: CSVETRGDGYTF
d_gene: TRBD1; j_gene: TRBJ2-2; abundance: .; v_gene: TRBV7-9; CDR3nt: TGTGCCAGCAGCCCCCGGGACAGGGGCGACACCGGGGAGCTGTTTTTT; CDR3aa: CASSPRDRGDTGELFF
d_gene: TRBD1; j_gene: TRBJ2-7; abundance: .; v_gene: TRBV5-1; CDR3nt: TGCGCCAGCAGCCCTATACAGAGACAGGGCGGCCACGAGCAGTACTTC; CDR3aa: CASSPIQRQGGHEQYF
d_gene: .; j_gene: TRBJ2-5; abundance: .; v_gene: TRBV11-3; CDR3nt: TGTGCCAGCAGCTTAGCTGGGGAGAACCAAGAGACCCAGTACTTC; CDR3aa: CASSLAGENQETQYF
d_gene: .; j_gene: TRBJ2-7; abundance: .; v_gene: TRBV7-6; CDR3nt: TGTGCCAGCAGCTTAGGTCAGGGCACTGGCGAGCAGTACTTC; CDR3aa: CASSLGQGTGEQYF
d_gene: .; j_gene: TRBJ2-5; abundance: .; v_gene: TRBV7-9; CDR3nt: TGTGCCAGCAGCTCGGGGCGGGGAGAGACCCAGTACTTC; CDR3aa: CASSSGRGETQYF
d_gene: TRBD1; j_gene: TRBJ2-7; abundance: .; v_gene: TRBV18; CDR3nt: TGTGCCAGCTCACCGACCAGACCCGGGACAGGGGGCAGATTTACCTACGAGCAGTACTTC; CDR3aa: CASSPTRPGTGGRFTYEQYF
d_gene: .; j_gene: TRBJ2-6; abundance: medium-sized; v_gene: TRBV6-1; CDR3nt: TGTGCCAGCAGTGGTGACAACTCTGGGGCCAACGTCCTGACTTTC; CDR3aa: CASSGDNSGANVLTF
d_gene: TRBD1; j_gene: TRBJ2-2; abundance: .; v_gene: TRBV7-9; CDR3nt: TGTGCCAGCAGCTTAGGGTTGGGACAGGAGAACACCGGGGAGCTGTTTTTT; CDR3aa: CASSLGLGQENTGELFF
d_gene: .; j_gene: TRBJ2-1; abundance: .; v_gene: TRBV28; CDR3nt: TGTGCCAGCAGGCGGGATCCCCGCTACAATGAGCAGTTCTTC; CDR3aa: CASRRDPRYNEQFF
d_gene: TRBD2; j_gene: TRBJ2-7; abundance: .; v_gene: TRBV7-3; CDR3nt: TGTGCCAGCAGCTTAAATGGACTAGCGGGAGTGGACGAGCAGTACTTC; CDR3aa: CASSLNGLAGVDEQYF
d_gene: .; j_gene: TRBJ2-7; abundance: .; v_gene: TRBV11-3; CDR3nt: TGTGCCAGCAGTTACAACTACGAGCAGTACTTC; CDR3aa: CASSYNYEQYF
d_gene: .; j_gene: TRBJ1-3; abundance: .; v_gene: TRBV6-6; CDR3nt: TGTGCCAGCAGTTATGGGACTCAGGACACCCAAAACACCATATATTTT; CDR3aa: CASSYGTQDTQNTIYF